These 4 T cell receptor beta chains were all obtained from the same sample, sequenced in a study of CD8 T cells in ankylosing spondylitis (dated by TCRdb to about 2017). The library was obtained by 5' RACE. TCRdb records Illumina HiSeq 2500 as the sequencer. The public reads were reanalyzed by TCRdb: fastp trimming at Q25, MiXCR alignment, in-frame beta chains only. Records with the same CDR3 protein are collapsed into one entry carrying the most frequent genes and DNA. This sample is represented by around 210,000 distinct CDR3 sequences; roughly 8.2% of them were singletons. The ten largest clones represent 4% to 5% of the sample. The sample was blood, either unsorted or a sorted T cell fraction (not recorded which). The receptor set was obtained from a female donor with ankylosing spondylitis or in good health (not recorded which).

This clonotype occurred many times. The V and J genes are TRBV4-3 and TRBJ2-3, with D tentatively TRBD2 (7 bases). CDR1 is LGHNA, CDR2 YSLEER, per germline. V was cut by 1 base and J by 6 bases, with 20 bases left in between. This CDR3 has 17 residues. CDR3 in DNA: TGCGCCAGCAGCCAAGGGACAGTAGCGGGTCCCCAGGATACGCAGTATTTT. As protein: CASSQGTVAGPQDTQYF.

Many counts were recorded for this clonotype. This sequence joins TRBV2 and TRBJ2-5; D not certain. The ends were cut back, 7 bases at V and 7 bases at J, with 10 bases in the middle. Germline values: CDR1 SNHLY, CDR2 FYNNEI. The CDR3 covers 11 residues. The CDR3 nucleotides are TGTGCCAGCACCCTATCAGGGACCCAGTACTTC. Its translation is CASTLSGTQYF.

This clonotype was seen repeatedly, ten times or more. The chain couples TRBV27 to TRBJ2-7; either TRBD1 or TRBD2 may fit D (5 bases each). This CDR3 spans 13 amino acids. V lost 2 bases to trimming and J lost 1 base, with 6 bases between them. The germline gives CDR1 MNHEY, CDR2 SMNVEV (reference sequence). CDR3 coding DNA: TGTGCCAGCAGTTTAGGGGGATCCTACGAGCAGTACTTC. Amino acids: CASSLGGSYEQYF.

This clonotype was seen many times. This chain connects TRBV6-5 to TRBJ2-1, with 7 bases aligning to TRBD2. Germline CDR1 MNHEY, CDR2 SVGAGI. Trimming removed 0 bases from V and 7 bases from J; junction bases left unmatched: 6. The CDR3 has 15 residues. For the CDR3, the DNA is TGTGCCAGCAGTTACTCGGGAGGGAGGGAAAATGAGCAGTTCTTC. Protein sequence: CASSYSGGRENEQFF.